This TCR beta chain was retrieved from a study of regulatory T cells in long-lasting Graves disease. About the study: Persistent Graves' disease denoted over 5 years of antithyroid drugs plus positive TSH receptor antibodies. Study conclusions and caveats: Owing to a sample size that was small, accuracy may have been reduced. Persistent patients shared 2,700 or so public clonotypes among themselves. Newly diagnosed patients shared fewer, at about a thousand.

This clonotype has a count of ten or more. Its antigen is as yet unknown. The junction does not match germline at one end; this may be a read error. The CDR3 runs to 15 residues. Germline CDR1 and CDR2: SGHRS and YFSETQ. Regarding time point: persistent/refractory GD, antithyroid drugs over 5 years with positive TRAb. Generation of the TCR library employed RNA extracted from PBMCs. To make TCR beta libraries, researchers used iRepertoire HTBI primers and Arm-PCR of CDR3 regions. In the source study's methods: Sample data revealed about 60 TRBV and over 12 TRBJ segments. TCRdb independently ran MiXCR on the multiplex PCR reads; one entry per CDR3 protein. In this record, the V and J calls reflect TCRdb's handling and not the investigators' own analysis. The sample has a few hundred thousand distinct CDR3 sequences; 23% are singletons.

V is TRBV5-1 and J is TRBJ2-2, with 7 bases that match TRBD2. The TCR comes from a female donor with Graves disease. This specimen consisted of peripheral blood mononuclear cells (PBMCs), obtained when the disease was refractory, from a patient treated with antithyroid drugs. CDR3: CASSLGLANTGELFF. In DNA, the CDR3 is TGTGCCAGCAGCTTAGGACTAGCGAACACCGGGGAGCTGTTTTTT.